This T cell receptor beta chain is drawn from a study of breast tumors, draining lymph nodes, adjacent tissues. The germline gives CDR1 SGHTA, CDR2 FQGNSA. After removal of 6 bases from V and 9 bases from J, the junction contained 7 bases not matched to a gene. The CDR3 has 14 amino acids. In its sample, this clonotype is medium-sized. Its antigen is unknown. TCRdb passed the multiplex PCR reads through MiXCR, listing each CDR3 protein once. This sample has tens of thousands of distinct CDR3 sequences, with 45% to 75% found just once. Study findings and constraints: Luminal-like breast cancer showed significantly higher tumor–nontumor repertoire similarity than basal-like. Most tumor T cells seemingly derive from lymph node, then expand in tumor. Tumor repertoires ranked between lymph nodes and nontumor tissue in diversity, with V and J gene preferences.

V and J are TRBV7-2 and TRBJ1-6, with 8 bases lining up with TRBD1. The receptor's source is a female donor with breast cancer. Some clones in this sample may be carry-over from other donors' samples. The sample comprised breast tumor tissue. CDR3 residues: CASRRDRKGSPLHF. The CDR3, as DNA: TGTGCCAGCAGACGGGACAGGAAGGGTTCACCCCTCCACTTT.